Ten or more counts support the clone carrying this T cell receptor (beta chain). Its matching antigen is unknown. This record belongs to a study of T cells in Graves' hyperthyroidism and ophthalmopathy. TCR beta CDR3 region amplification was performed from RNA transcripts. Carried out on the TCR CDR3, a first-round RT-PCR used the HTBI primer set. Via MiXCR, TCRdb re-called the multiplex PCR reads, giving one row per CDR3 protein. The sample consists of 350,000 to 400,000 distinct CDR3 sequences, about 19% of them appearing once. Study-wide results and caveats: The blood repertoire included most of the expanded thyroid clonotypes above 0.001.

V shed 4 bases and J shed 0 bases, with 15 bases lying between them. CDR3 length: 16 amino acids. The V gene's germline CDR1 is DFQATT and CDR2 SNEGSKA (reference sequence). Patients were aged 18 to 65, had disease duration under 2 months, and had newly diagnosed hyperthyroidism. Sequencing was carried out using blood. The TCR was taken from a woman younger than 30 with Graves' hyperthyroidism. J is TRBJ2-2 and V is TRBV20-1, with D possibly being TRBD2 (5 bases). The CDR3 coding sequence is TGCAGTGCTACTCCCATTGGGCGGGCGAACACCGGGGAGCTGTTTTTT. The encoded protein is CSATPIGRANTGELFF.